The present TCR beta chain was sequenced within a study of vaccination effects on CD4 cells after COVID-19. Whole-study results and caveats: Only 1 of 255 vaccine-induced clones from healthy vaccinees cross-reacted with common cold coronaviruses. Late after vaccination, infection- and vaccine-induced clones showed marked clonal contraction.

The germline gives CDR1 MNHEY, CDR2 SVGAGI. V was pared by 6 bases and J by 2 bases, with 13 bases between. The CDR3 has 14 residues. Cells that had been cultured for about 10 days were the source of isolated CD4+ T cells. Worth noting for this clone: Its cognate antigen is unknown.

The protocol was immunoSEQ multiplex PCR, while the TCRdb copy is restricted to in-frame clones and leaves out a portion. The profile shows 20,000 to 25,000 clones, about 73% of them singletons. The rearrangement uses TRBV6-5 and TRBJ1-1; perhaps TRBD1 as D (6 bases). The source was CD4+ T cells from PBMCs cultured without peptide, collected before COVID-19 vaccination. The sequence was obtained from a human donor who received a COVID-19 vaccine. In DNA, the CDR3 is TGTGCCAGCAGCTCAGGGGAGATTAACACTGAAGCTTTCTTT. Protein: CASSSGEINTEAFF.